These 29 T cell receptor beta chains were all obtained from the same sample, sequenced in a study of blood T cells in healthy people across ages. It was with a sample-barcoded 5' primer and a J-beta primer mix that a second PCR of about 6 to 11 cycles was run. TCRdb re-derived calls from the 5' RACE reads in MiXCR, one entry per CDR3 protein. Of hundreds of thousands of distinct CDR3 sequences detected, around 21% appear once; the ten largest clones hold 3% to 4.5%. The sample taken for sequencing was blood. These receptors all come from a man between 65 and 80 years old in good health.

In its sample, this clonotype was seen a few times. The V and J genes are TRBV7-6 and TRBJ2-7, with 10 nucleotides matching TRBD1. Germline trimming cut 3 bases from V and 0 bases from J; bases unmatched to any gene: 5. This CDR3 has 16 amino acids. Per germline, CDR1 SGHVS and CDR2 FNYEAQ. The CDR3 protein is CASSLGTGVSSYEQYF. CDR3 bases: TGTGCCAGCAGCTTGGGGACAGGGGTCAGCTCCTACGAGCAGTACTTC.

The rearrangement links TRBV20-1 to TRBJ2-1; D is unresolved. The length of the CDR3 is 13 residues. V gave up 7 bases and J gave up 0 bases, with 10 bases separating them. Looked up from germline, CDR1 is DFQATT and CDR2 is SNEGSKA (reference sequence). CDR3 region: CSVPESSYNEQFF. The CDR3 nucleotides read TGCAGTGTACCAGAGAGCTCCTACAATGAGCAGTTCTTC.

The chain combines TRBV5-1 with TRBJ2-2; 15 nucleotides align to TRBD2. The germline gives CDR1 SGHRS, CDR2 YFSETQ. This CDR3 is built from 16 residues. Losses at the gene ends were 4 bases for V and 5 bases for J; bases not matched to a gene: 3. The CDR3 DNA reads TGCGCCAGCAGCAGTGGACTAGCGGGAGGGACCGGGGAGCTGTTTTTT. Translated, it gives CASSSGLAGGTGELFF.

The rearrangement links TRBV15 to TRBJ2-5, with D perhaps given as TRBD1 or TRBD2 (6 bases each). V was cut by 0 bases and J by 1 base, with 12 bases left in between. Germline CDR1 LNHNV, CDR2 YYDKDF (reference sequence). This CDR3 comprises 16 residues. The CDR3 region has the DNA TGTGCCACCAGCAGAGAAGGAGGGGGAATCCAAGAGACCCAGTACTTC. It translates to CATSREGGGIQETQYF.

The genes are TRBV7-9 and TRBJ2-1; D call uncertain. CDR3 length: 16 residues. The V and J ends lost 6 bases and 0 bases respectively, with 15 bases between them. Germline values: CDR1 SEHNR, CDR2 FQNEAQ (reference sequence). CDR3 DNA sequence: TGTGCCAGCAGGACCAGTTTCGGATCCTCCTACAATGAGCAGTTCTTC. It translates to CASRTSFGSSYNEQFF.

This clonotype occurred a few times. The chain has TRBV3-1 and TRBJ2-1, with no clear D. The germline V gene encodes CDR1 LGHDT and CDR2 YNNKEL (reference sequence). V lost 1 base to trimming and J lost 9 bases, with 4 bases between them. The CDR3 sequence is 11 residues long. The CDR3 nucleotides read TGTGCCAGCAGCCAAGCGACTGAGCAGTTCTTC. This codes for CASSQATEQFF.

This clonotype showed up just a few times. The chain uses TRBV7-9 and TRBJ2-7; no reliable D call. V gave up 5 bases and J gave up 5 bases, with 7 bases separating them. This CDR3 comprises 11 residues. Germline V gene sequence: CDR1 SEHNR, CDR2 FQNEAQ (reference sequence). DNA of the CDR3: TGTGCCAGCAGCCTCCAGCACGAGCAGTACTTC. Its protein is CASSLQHEQYF. The entire variable domain, with the rest obtained from reference TRBV7-9 and TRBJ2-7, is as follows: DTGVSQNPRHKITKRGQNVTFRCDPISEHNRLYWYRQTLGQGPEFLTYFQNEAQLEKSRLLSDRFSAERPKGSFSTLEIQRTEQGDSAMYLCASSLQHEQYFGPGTRLTVT.

This sequence joins TRBV6-6 and TRBJ2-7; TRBD2 agrees at 8 bases. V was clipped by 2 bases and J by 9 bases; unmatched bases: 15. The CDR3 runs to 16 residues. Germline V CDR1 and CDR2: MNHNY, SVGAGI (reference sequence). The CDR3, as DNA: TGTGCCAGCAGTTACGGCTCAGCGGGAGTTCGAAGAGGGCAGTACTTC. It encodes CASSYGSAGVRRGQYF.

The V call is TRBV10-3, the J call TRBJ1-4, with D unclear. V shed 2 bases and J shed 5 bases, with 12 bases lying between them. CDR1 is ENHRY and CDR2 is SYGVKD in the germline V gene. This CDR3 has 15 amino acids. CDR3 protein: CAISERASGNEKLFF. The CDR3 coding sequence is TGTGCCATCAGTGAGAGGGCAAGTGGGAATGAAAAACTGTTTTTT.

The chain has TRBV20-1 and TRBJ2-1, with 13 bases fitting TRBD2. The germline gives CDR1 DFQATT, CDR2 SNEGSKA (reference sequence). This CDR3 spans 15 amino acids. Trimming removed 7 bases from V and 3 bases from J; junction bases left unmatched: 6. CDR3 residues: CSVGGTSGIYNEQFF. The CDR3 DNA is TGCAGTGTCGGCGGGACTAGCGGGATCTACAATGAGCAGTTCTTC.

The chain joins TRBV5-8 to TRBJ1-1, with 7 bases fitting TRBD1. Germline V gives CDR1 SGHTS, CDR2 YDEGEE. The CDR3 sequence is 16 residues long. V was clipped by 0 bases and J by 6 bases; unmatched bases: 11. CDR3 DNA sequence: TGTGCCAGCAGCTTGGGGGACAGAGTTTTGGGGGCTGAAGCTTTCTTT. Protein sequence: CASSLGDRVLGAEAFF. Full variable domain (rest looked up from reference TRBV5-8 and TRBJ1-1): EAGVTQSPTHLIKTRGQQATLRCSPISGHTSVYWYQQALGLGLQFLLWYDEGEERNRGNFPPRFSGRQFPNYSSELNVNALELEDSALYLCASSLGDRVLGAEAFFGQGTRLTVV.

The chain uses TRBV18 and TRBJ2-1, with TRBD1 matching 8 bases. The germline CDR1 and CDR2 sequences are KGHSH and LQKENI. The CDR3 is 14 amino acids. Losses at the gene ends were 0 bases for V and 7 bases for J; bases not matched to a gene: 2. The CDR3, as DNA: TGTGCCAGCTCACCACCCCAGGGGGCGAATGAGCAGTTCTTC. This encodes CASSPPQGANEQFF. The whole variable domain, filled in from reference TRBV18 and TRBJ2-1, reads NAGVMQNPRHLVRRRGQEARLRCSPMKGHSHVYWYRQLPEEGLKFMVYLQKENIIDESGMPKERFSAEFPKEGPSILRIQQVVRGDSAAYFCASSPPQGANEQFFGPGTRLTVL.

This chain joins TRBV18 and TRBJ1-1; 10 nucleotides agree with TRBD1. V dropped 5 bases and J dropped 1; count of bases not matched to a gene: 1. CDR1 and CDR2 (germline): KGHSH, LQKENI. The CDR3 consists of 14 residues. DNA of the CDR3: TGTGCCAGCTCAGGGACAGGGGCGAACACTGAAGCTTTCTTT. This encodes CASSGTGANTEAFF.

As DNA, the CDR3 is TGTGCCAGCATCCTGGACAAGACTCGCCAAGAGACCCAGTACTTC. Encoded protein: CASILDKTRQETQYF. This rearrangement joins TRBV6-6 to TRBJ2-5, with D perhaps TRBD1 (5 bases). Germline values: CDR1 MNHNY, CDR2 SVGAGI (reference sequence). The CDR3 length is 15 residues. V was pared by 7 bases and J by 1 base, with 16 bases between.

There are many counts of this clonotype. The chain is built from TRBV27 and TRBJ2-5; D not resolved. Germline V gene data show CDR1 as MNHEY and CDR2 as SMNVEV (reference sequence). V was pared by 8 bases and J by 4 bases, with 5 bases between. The CDR3 has 10 amino acids. CDR3 sequence reads: CASGLETQYF. CDR3 nucleotide sequence: TGTGCCAGCGGCCTAGAGACCCAGTACTTC.

The genes are TRBV20-1 and TRBJ2-5; D not certain. The germline gives CDR1 DFQATT, CDR2 SNEGSKA (reference sequence). Trimming took off 2 bases at V and 3 bases at J, with 13 bases between the two ends. CDR3 length equals 14 residues. In nucleotides, the CDR3 is TGCAGTGCTAGAAACCCGGGCCGCGAAGAGACCCAGTACTTC. Its translation is CSARNPGREETQYF.

This clonotype was recorded a few times. This rearrangement joins TRBV15 to TRBJ2-7, with a possible D match to TRBD2 (6 bases). The V end was cut by 0 bases, the J end by 4 bases, with 22 bases between. Germline values: CDR1 LNHNV, CDR2 YYDKDF (reference sequence). There are 18 residues in the CDR3. CDR3 sequence reads: CATSRDQGTVQFGYEQYF. In DNA, the CDR3 is TGTGCCACCAGCAGAGACCAAGGGACTGTACAGTTTGGTTACGAGCAGTACTTC.

The chain has TRBV4-3 and TRBJ2-3, with a weak D call TRBD2 (6 bases). Trimming shortened V by 0 bases and J by 0 bases, and 16 bases separated the two germline ends. This CDR3 is built from 18 residues. Germline V CDR1 and CDR2: LGHNA, YSLEER. As DNA, the CDR3 is TGCGCCAGCAGCCAAGAACGGGAGCGGAACGGGAGCACAGATACGCAGTATTTT. It yields the protein CASSQERERNGSTDTQYF.

V usage is TRBV4-1 and J usage is TRBJ1-1; D unresolved. Trimming stripped 1 base from V and 0 bases from J, with 6 bases between. The CDR3 loop spans 14 amino acids. CDR1 and CDR2 (germline): MGHRA, YSYEKL. The CDR3 sequence: CASSQGFMNTEAFF. In DNA, the CDR3 is TGCGCCAGCAGCCAAGGATTTATGAACACTGAAGCTTTCTTT.

The rearrangement uses TRBV5-1 and TRBJ2-5; D assignment may be TRBD1 or TRBD2 (6 bases each). Trimming cost V 0 bases and J 11 bases, with 14 bases left between them. The CDR3 totals 13 residues. Germline CDR1 is SGHRS and CDR2 is YFSETQ. The CDR3: CASSLGGAYQQYF. CDR3 nucleotide sequence: TGCGCCAGCAGCTTGGGGGGGGCCTACCAGCAGTACTTC.

This chain uses TRBV2 with TRBJ2-1; D not certain. The DNA end is more similar to TRBJ2-5, so the J call may be wrong. The germline gives CDR1 SNHLY, CDR2 FYNNEI. The CDR3 has 15 amino acids. The CDR3 DNA reads TGTGCCAGCAGTGAGATAAACTTCAGTAAAGGGACCCAGTACTTC. Translation gives CASSEINFSKGTQYF.

The chain is built from TRBV10-3 and TRBJ2-2, with TRBD2 matching 7 bases. Trimming took 6 bases from V and 6 from J; bases not matched to a gene: 4. This CDR3 comprises 13 residues. Per the germline V gene, CDR1 is ENHRY and CDR2 is SYGVKD. CDR3 sequence reads: CAIRGTNAGELFF. For the CDR3, the DNA is TGTGCCATCAGGGGGACTAACGCCGGGGAGCTGTTTTTT.

This clonotype was counted a few times. CDR3 nucleotides: TGCGCCAGCAGCTTGATGACCTCGAACACCGGGGAGCTGTTTTTT. This codes for CASSLMTSNTGELFF. The V and J genes are TRBV5-1 and TRBJ2-2, with D hard to call. Trimming cost V 1 base and J 0 bases, with 7 bases left between them. Germline assignment: CDR1 SGHRS and CDR2 YFSETQ. The CDR3 totals 15 residues. Full variable domain (outside the CDR3, taken from reference TRBV5-1 and TRBJ2-2): KAGVTQTPRYLIKTRGQQVTLSCSPISGHRSVSWYQQTPGQGLQFLFEYFSETQRNKGNFPGRFSGRQFSNSRSEMNVSTLELGDSALYLCASSLMTSNTGELFFGEGSRLTVL.

This clonotype was counted a few times. The chain combines TRBV5-1 with TRBJ1-3, with D tentatively TRBD1 (5 bases). CDR3 length: 17 residues. V was shortened by 0 bases and J by 0 bases, with 13 bases between the two germline ends. Germline V gene data show CDR1 as SGHRS and CDR2 as YFSETQ. The CDR3 DNA follows: TGCGCCAGCAGCTTGGAAGGTGGGGCATTCTCTGGAAACACCATATATTTT. Translated: CASSLEGGAFSGNTIYF.

This clonotype appeared many times. The chain combines TRBV3-1 with TRBJ1-4, with TRBD1 identical over 8 bases. Germline V gene data show CDR1 as LGHDT and CDR2 as YNNKEL (reference sequence). J was trimmed by 6 bases and V by 5 bases; bases with no gene match: 14. The CDR3 is 17 amino acids. The CDR3 coding sequence is TGTGCCAGCAGCTACGGACAGGGATGGGGGATGGATGAAAAACTGTTTTTT. It specifies CASSYGQGWGMDEKLFF.

This clonotype occurred many times. The chain has TRBV20-1 and TRBJ2-3; D tentatively reads TRBD1 or TRBD2 (5 bases each). This CDR3 has 14 residues. The V gene's germline CDR1 is DFQATT and CDR2 SNEGSKA (reference sequence). Between the trimmed V and J ends, which lost 2 bases and 4 bases, there was a span of 13 bases. CDR3 nucleotides: TGCAGTGCTAGACCCCTTATGGGGGCAGATACGCAGTATTTT. Amino acids: CSARPLMGADTQYF.

The chain combines TRBV7-2 with TRBJ2-1, with 8 bases fitting TRBD2. The DNA end is a closer match to TRBJ2-5, so the J assignment may be wrong. Germline CDR1 SGHTA, CDR2 FQGNSA. The CDR3 contains 16 residues. The CDR3 region is CASSITSGGGRGTQYF. CDR3 sequence (DNA): TGTGCCAGCAGCATTACTAGCGGAGGCGGCCGAGGAACCCAGTACTTC.

Note on this clonotype: The junction departs from germline at one end; a sequencing error may be responsible. This rearrangement joins TRBV7-2 to TRBJ1-2; D gene ambiguous. There are 14 residues in the CDR3. CDR1 is SGHTA and CDR2 is FQGNSA in the germline V gene. For the CDR3, the DNA is TGTGCCTGCAGCTTAGGCACAAGCGAGGAGGGCTACACCTTC. The encoded protein is CACSLGTSEEGYTF.

The sample holds many counts of this clonotype. The V and J genes are TRBV7-9 and TRBJ2-2; 12 bases are shared with TRBD2. Germline V gives CDR1 SEHNR, CDR2 FQNEAQ (reference sequence). This CDR3 has 16 amino acids. Trimming at V came to 5 bases and at J to 4 bases, leaving 5 bases not matched to a gene. CDR3 nucleotide sequence: TGTGCCAGCAGCACTCCGACTAGCGGGAGCACCGGGGAGCTGTTTTTT. Protein: CASSTPTSGSTGELFF.